The 2 T cell receptor beta chains in this list originate from one sample, sequenced in a study of blood T cell repertoires in COVID-19. Some clones are missing from TCRdb's copy, which holds only in-frame ones; the method was immunoSEQ multiplex PCR. The sample contains over 130,000 clones, roughly 80% of which appear only once. Sequencing was done on a sample of peripheral blood. These receptors all stem from a man in his 70s with acute or convalescent COVID-19.

This chain joins TRBV5-1 and TRBJ1-6; 10 bases are a match to TRBD1. Trimming at V came to 2 bases and at J to 9 bases, leaving 5 bases not matched to a gene. In germline, CDR1 is SGHRS, CDR2 YFSETQ. This CDR3 contains 15 residues. The CDR3 nucleotides are TGCGCCAGCAGCTTTGGGACAGGGGAAATTTCACCCCTCCACTTT. Its protein is CASSFGTGEISPLHF. Filled out from reference TRBV5-1 and TRBJ1-6, the complete variable domain reads KAGVTQTPRYLIKTRGQQVTLSCSPISGHRSVSWYQQTPGQGLQFLFEYFSETQRNKGNFPGRFSGRQFSNSRSEMNVSTLELGDSALYLCASSFGTGEISPLHFGNGTRLTVT.

This sequence joins TRBV10-3 and TRBJ1-1, with 8 bases that match TRBD1. The V and J ends lost 4 bases and 1 base, in that order; junction bases with no gene match: 2. There are 14 residues in the CDR3. The germline V gene encodes CDR1 ENHRY and CDR2 SYGVKD. The CDR3 DNA sequence: TGTGCCATCAGTGCTCAGGGGGCGAACACTGAAGCTTTCTTT. Translated: CAISAQGANTEAFF.